Sequencing of this T cell receptor beta chain was carried out in a study of PD-1 blockade in mismatch repair-deficient tumors. Study details: All were previously treated, progressing patients with 12 mismatch repair-deficient cancer types. Study-wide points: Rapid post-treatment expansion, then contraction, generally preceding radiologic response, marked tumor-resident clones.

Every patient had mismatch repair deficiency by PCR or immunohistochemistry. TCR sequencing covered a few patients who responded to pembrolizumab. The CDR3 has 16 residues. In germline, CDR1 is SGHTA, CDR2 FQGTGA. Note on this clone: The antigen is unknown. A junction boundary mismatches the germline segment, possibly from a read error.

TCRdb keeps only in-frame clones here, not all; method: immunoSEQ multiplex PCR. The table shows around 100,000 clones, with about four fifths occurring only once. This receptor was taken from an adult with mismatch repair-deficient cancer. The sample here was peripheral blood, taken approximately 8 months after starting pembrolizumab. The chain is built from TRBV7-3 and TRBJ2-7; 7 bases align to TRBD2. In nucleotides, the CDR3 is TGTGCCAGCAGCTTAATGGTGGGAGGGATCCCCTACGGGCAGTACTTC. Amino acids: CASSLMVGGIPYGQYF.